This T cell receptor (beta chain) was obtained from a study of shared clonotypes between healthy human individuals (dated by TCRdb to 2018 to 2020). About the full investigation: A few men and two women, aged 18 to 49 years, made up the cohort. Per donor, three plates each were used for CD4 naive and CD4 memory, two for CD8 naive, and one for CD8 memory. To estimate repertoire size and how much clonotype sharing occurs between individuals, the study deeply sequenced the blood TCR repertoires of five healthy adults. Different laboratories and diverse techniques were used to prepare libraries and sequence TCR repertoires, to increase sequencing depth and limit assay-specific biases. Per donor, leukapheresis produced somewhere between about 0.94 and 9 billion PBMCs.

As for this clone: Its antigen target is currently unknown. The record has no base qualities; no much larger clone is one base away.

For the CD8 naive samples, CD45RO-negative cells were positively selected for CCR7, yielding a CD45RA+CCR7+ population from which TemRA cells were excluded. Healthy HIV-negative adults with no recently reported acute infections or vaccinations were included as donors. Every donor was a Caucasian adult residing in Nashville, Tennessee, USA. Blood was collected by leukapheresis, and PBMCs were isolated by Ficoll-Histopaque density gradient centrifugation and then cryopreserved in liquid nitrogen vapor phase. Analytical flow cytometry was used to check the purity and quantity of every magnetically sorted T cell population. Each sorted fraction had its genomic DNA isolated and then quantified by UV absorbance on a Nanodrop 2000c. Using the deep immunoSEQ assay, TCR CDR3 regions were amplified from genomic DNA by multiplex PCR. For each cell subset, the extracted genomic DNA was distributed evenly across all wells of several immunoSEQ 96-well plates, and each plate served as one replicate. For sorted subsets, each replicate PCR was loaded with approximately 0.2 ug genomic DNA, equivalent to 30,000 or so T cell genomes. Purified libraries were quantified with a Qubit 3.0 fluorometer, sized on a Bioanalyzer 2100, and re-quantified with the KAPA Library Quantification kit. A separate single-read 150-cycle Illumina NextSeq 550 flow cell was used to sequence each immunoSEQ 96-well plate. For the original study's pipeline: Because the immunoSEQ output included only junctional sequences and no quality scores, the filtering could not be the same as the filtering used for full-length reads. Sequences were annotated with PyIR, a Python wrapper for IgBLAST v1.9, and V/J genes and CDR3 were assigned using IMGT germline references. Reads were removed for weak V/J assignments (E-value above 1e-6), missing CDR3, stop codons, out-of-frame junctions, or ambiguous translated residues. V3J clonotypes were defined by identical inferred V gene, J gene, and CDR3 amino acid sequence. Percentage overlap between repertoires was calculated by dividing the number of shared unique clonotypes by the size of the smaller repertoire. Repertoire richness was assessed with RTK rarefaction, the Chao1 estimator, and Recon v2.1 estimates of unobserved clonotypes. For all TCRbeta clonotypes obtained by the gDNA method from several donors, generation probabilities were computed with OLGA. TCRdb holds this immuneACCESS table with in-frame rearrangements only. Some clones are missing; in checked studies, unresolved V genes explain under half, and the rest has no known cause. The V and J calls and clone size come from that table; D and trimming were worked out from the DNA. In this sample the table shows hundreds of thousands of clones, approximately 96% of which occur a single time. The top ten hold roughly 0.1% of the sample.

Including the terminal cysteine and phenylalanine, the CDR3 comprises 12 residues. Only CDR3 DNA is held: 36 bases, read in frame from base 1. Trimming at the junction amounts to 6 bases on V and 5 bases on J, and the germline ends lie 11 bases apart. From the germline V gene, CDR1 is MNHEY and CDR2 is SVGAGI. Study-wide findings and limitations: Only blood was sampled, and tissue TCR repertoires likely differ from those in blood. Estimated clonotype richness was generally larger for naive than for memory subsets. The genetic and exposure-history diversity represented was limited by the small number of donors. Pairwise subsampling indicated that sequencing depth was expected to affect the degree of clonotype sharing among donors. Incomplete sequencing was indicated by rarefaction of sorted-subset datasets, despite the large sequencing depth. When several donors were compared, the shared fraction of clonotypes was around 5.1% for naive CD4, about 4% for naive CD8, 2% to 2.5% for memory CD4, and 0.4% for memory CD8. Compared with non-shared clonotypes, clonotypes shared by all four sorted-subset donors had higher generation probabilities.

The V gene is TRBV6-5 and the J gene is TRBJ2-7, and the D gene may be TRBD2, 7 bases matching. Sequenced sample: naive CD8+ T cells sorted from blood. The cell subset or site label of this sample denotes: CD45RA+CCR7+. The clonotype originates from a woman in her twenties or thirties in good health. CDR3 region: CASRGGLHEQYF. The bases read TGTGCCAGCAGGGGGGGGCTCCACGAGCAGTACTTC.